The clone carrying this T cell receptor beta chain was counted many times. Its target is not known. Genomic DNA served as the source from which two-round multiplex PCR generated TCR beta CDR3 amplicons. Gene-specific TRBV and TRBJ primers were used in PCR round one. TCRdb re-called the multiplex PCR reads through MiXCR, storing one row per CDR3 protein. The sample carries about 47,000 distinct CDR3 sequences, under 45% recorded once. These data originate in a study of prognosis after radiotherapy for stage I lung cancer. In the study overall: Newly diagnosed primary stage I lung tumors were present in about 14 patients, and oligometastatic NSCLC after surgical resection of the primary tumor was present in a handful of patients. Study outcomes and limitations: Shannon entropy after stereotactic body radiation therapy was lower in patients who developed distant metastases. Reports indicated that TRBV and TRBJ gene usage differed between patients with and without metastases, including differences in several V and a couple of J genes after SBRT.

The patients, a group without prior chemotherapy, radiotherapy or other malignancies, were all node-negative on CT and PET/CT. The receptor's source is a donor aged 50 or older with non-small cell lung cancer. Sequencing was performed on PBMCs, taken before or after stereotactic body radiation therapy (not recorded which).

The CDR3 nucleotides read TGTGCCTGGAGCCGGTGGCTAGCGGGAGGGGAAGATGAGCAGTTCTTC. Translating gives CAWSRWLAGGEDEQFF. This chain links TRBV30 with TRBJ2-1, with 12 bases aligning to TRBD2. Germline assignment: CDR1 GTSNPN and CDR2 SVGIG (reference sequence). The CDR3 totals 16 residues. V shed 3 bases, J shed 8 bases, and the junction held 11 bases outside the gene matches.